This T cell receptor (beta chain) was retrieved from a study of shared clonotypes between healthy human individuals. In the study overall: For every donor, three CD4 naive, three CD4 memory, two CD8 naive and one CD8 memory plates were used. General observations from the study: Clonotype sharing among donors was thought likely to change with sequencing depth.

As for this clone: Its specificity is not known.

Sequenced by immunoSEQ multiplex PCR; TCRdb stores in-frame clones only, minus some. Among roughly 1.5 million clones, 95% to 99% were seen once, and the ten largest hold roughly 0.45%. The CDR3 runs to 12 residues. V was pared by 3 bases and J by 3 bases, with 5 bases between. CDR1 is MDHEN and CDR2 is SYDVKM in the germline V gene. The sample was naive CD4+ T cells sorted from blood. As to subset: CD45RA+ positively selected. The gene calls are TRBV28 and TRBJ1-2, with D unresolved. The TCR originated in a man aged 25-40 years in good health. CDR3 nucleotide sequence: TGTGCCAGCAGTTTCAGTTACTATGGCTACACCTTC. This codes for CASSFSYYGYTF.